Listed here is a single T cell receptor beta chain. A junction boundary mismatches the germline segment, possibly from a read error. CDR1 MNHNY and CDR2 SVGAGI come from the germline V gene (reference sequence). The CDR3 contains 14 residues. Each of the donors had 8 to 10 milliliters of peripheral blood drawn into EDTA-treated Vacutainer tubes. A minimum of 6.5 million PBMCs was isolated per sample. This sample was taken from a study of blood T cells in healthy people across ages. PCR was performed a second time for roughly 7 to 12 cycles using a sample-barcoded 5' primer and a J-beta primer mix. TCRdb reprocessed the 5' RACE reads via MiXCR and lists one record per CDR3 protein. The table records 1.5 million to 2 million distinct CDR3 sequences, around half of them present only once.

Sequencing was done on a sample of blood. This receptor was identified in a woman aged 40 to 49 in good health. This chain connects TRBV6-6 to TRBJ1-2, with 9 bases matching TRBD1. The CDR3 nucleotides are TGTGCCAGCAGCATCACAGGGGGCGACGATGGCTACACTTTC. This translates into CASSITGGDDGYTF.